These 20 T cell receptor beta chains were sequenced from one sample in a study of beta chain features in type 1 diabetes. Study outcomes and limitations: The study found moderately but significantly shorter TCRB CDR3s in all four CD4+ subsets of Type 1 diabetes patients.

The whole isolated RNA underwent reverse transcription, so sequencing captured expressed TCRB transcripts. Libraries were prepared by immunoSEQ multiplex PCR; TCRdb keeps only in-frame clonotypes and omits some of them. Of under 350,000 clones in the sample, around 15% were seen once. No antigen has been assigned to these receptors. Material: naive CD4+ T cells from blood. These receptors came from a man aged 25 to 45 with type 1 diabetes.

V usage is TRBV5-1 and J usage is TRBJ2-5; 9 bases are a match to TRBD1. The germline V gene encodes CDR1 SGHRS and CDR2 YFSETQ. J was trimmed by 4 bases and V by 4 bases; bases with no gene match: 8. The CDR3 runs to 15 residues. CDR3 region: CASSPPTGGGETQYF. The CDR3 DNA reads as TGCGCCAGCAGCCCCCCCACAGGGGGCGGAGAGACCCAGTACTTC.

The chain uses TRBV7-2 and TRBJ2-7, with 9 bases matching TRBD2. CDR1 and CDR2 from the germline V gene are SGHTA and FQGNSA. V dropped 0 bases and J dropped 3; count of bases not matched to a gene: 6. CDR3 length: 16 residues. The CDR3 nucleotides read TGTGCCAGCAGCTTAGCAGGTCTAGCGGGACGCTACGAGCAGTACTTC. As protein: CASSLAGLAGRYEQYF.

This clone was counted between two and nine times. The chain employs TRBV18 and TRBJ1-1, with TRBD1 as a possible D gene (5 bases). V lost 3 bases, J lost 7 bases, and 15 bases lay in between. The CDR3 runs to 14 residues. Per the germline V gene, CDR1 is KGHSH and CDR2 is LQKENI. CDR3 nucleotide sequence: TGTGCCAGCTCACCCCAGGGACTGCAGCGTGAAGCTTTCTTT. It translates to CASSPQGLQREAFF.

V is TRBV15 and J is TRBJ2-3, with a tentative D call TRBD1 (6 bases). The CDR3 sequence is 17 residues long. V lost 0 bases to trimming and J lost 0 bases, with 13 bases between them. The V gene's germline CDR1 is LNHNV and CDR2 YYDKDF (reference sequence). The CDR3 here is CATSRDRGFGSTDTQYF. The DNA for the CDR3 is TGTGCCACCAGCAGAGATAGGGGGTTCGGAAGCACAGATACGCAGTATTTT.

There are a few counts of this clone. CDR3 region: CASSLAGFGRDEQFF. Here the CDR3 DNA reads TGCGCCAGCAGCTTGGCGGGGTTTGGCCGCGATGAGCAGTTCTTC. The rearrangement joins TRBV5-1 to TRBJ2-1, with D maybe TRBD2 (5 bases). V was pared by 0 bases and J by 8 bases, with 15 bases between. In germline, CDR1 is SGHRS, CDR2 YFSETQ. The CDR3 extends over 15 amino acids.

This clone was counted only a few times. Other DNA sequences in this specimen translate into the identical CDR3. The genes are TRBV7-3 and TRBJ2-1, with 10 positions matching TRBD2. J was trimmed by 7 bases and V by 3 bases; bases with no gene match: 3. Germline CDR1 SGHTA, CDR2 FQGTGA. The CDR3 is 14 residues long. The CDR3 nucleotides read TGTGCCAGCAGCTTCAGCGGGAGGGCAAATGAGCAGTTCTTC. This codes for CASSFSGRANEQFF.

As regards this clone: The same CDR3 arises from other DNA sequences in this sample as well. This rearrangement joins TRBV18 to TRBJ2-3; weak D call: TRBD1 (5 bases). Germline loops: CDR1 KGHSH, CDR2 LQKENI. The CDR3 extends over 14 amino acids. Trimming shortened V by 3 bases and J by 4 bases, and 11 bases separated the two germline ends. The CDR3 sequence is CASSPGQGSDTQYF. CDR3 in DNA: TGTGCCAGCTCACCCGGGCAGGGCTCAGATACGCAGTATTTT.

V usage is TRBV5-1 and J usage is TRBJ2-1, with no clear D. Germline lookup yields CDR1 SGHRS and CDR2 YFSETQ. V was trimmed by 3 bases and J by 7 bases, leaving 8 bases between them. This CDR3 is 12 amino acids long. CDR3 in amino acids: CASSSSRNEQFF. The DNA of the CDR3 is TGCGCCAGCAGCTCTTCGAGGAATGAGCAGTTCTTC.

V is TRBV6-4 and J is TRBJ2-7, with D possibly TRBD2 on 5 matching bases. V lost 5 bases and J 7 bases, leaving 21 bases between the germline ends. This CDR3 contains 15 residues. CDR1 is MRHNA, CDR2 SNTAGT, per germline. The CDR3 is CASSSGSAGLREQYF. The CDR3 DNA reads TGTGCCAGCAGTTCGGGTTCGGCGGGCCTACGGGAGCAGTACTTC.

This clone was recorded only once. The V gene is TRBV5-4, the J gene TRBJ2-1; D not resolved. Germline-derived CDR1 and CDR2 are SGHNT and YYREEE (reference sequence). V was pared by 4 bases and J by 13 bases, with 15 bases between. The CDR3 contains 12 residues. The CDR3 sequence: CASSQDIDSQFF. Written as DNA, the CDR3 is TGTGCCAGCAGCCAAGATATCGATAGCCAGTTCTTC.

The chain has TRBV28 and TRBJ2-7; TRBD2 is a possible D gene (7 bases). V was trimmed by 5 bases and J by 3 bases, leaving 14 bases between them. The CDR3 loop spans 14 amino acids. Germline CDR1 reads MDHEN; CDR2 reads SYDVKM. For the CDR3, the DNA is TGTGCCAGCAGTCCCGGAGGGGGGGTCTACGAGCAGTACTTC. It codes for CASSPGGGVYEQYF.

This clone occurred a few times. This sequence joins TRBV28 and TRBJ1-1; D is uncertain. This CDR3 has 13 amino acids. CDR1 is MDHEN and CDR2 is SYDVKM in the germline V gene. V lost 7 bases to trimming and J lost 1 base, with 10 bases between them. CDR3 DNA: TGTGCCAGCACCCGCGCAGGGAACACTGAAGCTTTCTTT. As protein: CASTRAGNTEAFF.

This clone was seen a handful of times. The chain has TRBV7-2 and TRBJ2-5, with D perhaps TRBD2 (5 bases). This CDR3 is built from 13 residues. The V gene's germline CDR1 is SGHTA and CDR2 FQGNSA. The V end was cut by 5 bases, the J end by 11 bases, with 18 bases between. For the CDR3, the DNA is TGTGCCAGCAGCCCGCGGGCCGCGGAGGAGCAGTACTTC. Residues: CASSPRAAEEQYF.

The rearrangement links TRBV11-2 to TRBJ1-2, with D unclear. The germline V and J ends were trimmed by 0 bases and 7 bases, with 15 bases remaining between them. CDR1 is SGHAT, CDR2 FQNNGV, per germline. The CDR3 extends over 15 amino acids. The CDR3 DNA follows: TGTGCCAGCAGCTTAGAGGCCCCGGGAGGTGGTGGCTACACCTTC. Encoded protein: CASSLEAPGGGGYTF.

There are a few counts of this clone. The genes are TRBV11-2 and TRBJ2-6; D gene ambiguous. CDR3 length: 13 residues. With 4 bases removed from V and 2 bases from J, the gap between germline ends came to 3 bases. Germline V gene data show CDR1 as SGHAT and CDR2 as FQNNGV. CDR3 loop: CASSYTGANVLTF. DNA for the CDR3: TGTGCCAGCAGCTATACTGGGGCCAACGTCCTGACTTTC.

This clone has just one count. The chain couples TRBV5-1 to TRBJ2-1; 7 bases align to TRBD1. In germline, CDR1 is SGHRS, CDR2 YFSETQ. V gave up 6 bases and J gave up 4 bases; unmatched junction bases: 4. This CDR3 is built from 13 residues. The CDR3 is CASTEQGYNEQFF. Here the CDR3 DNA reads TGCGCCAGCACTGAACAGGGGTACAATGAGCAGTTCTTC.

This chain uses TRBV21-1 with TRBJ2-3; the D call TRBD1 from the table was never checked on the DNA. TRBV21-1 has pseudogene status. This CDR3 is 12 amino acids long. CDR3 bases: TGTGCCAGCATCCCAGGCACAGATACGCAGTATTTT. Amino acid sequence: CASIPGTDTQYF.

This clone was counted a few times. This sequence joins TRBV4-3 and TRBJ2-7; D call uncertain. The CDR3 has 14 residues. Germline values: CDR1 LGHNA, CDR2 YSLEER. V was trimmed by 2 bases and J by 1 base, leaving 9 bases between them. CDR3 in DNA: TGCGCCAGCAGCCAACGATCCGGTTCCTACGAGCAGTACTTC. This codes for CASSQRSGSYEQYF.

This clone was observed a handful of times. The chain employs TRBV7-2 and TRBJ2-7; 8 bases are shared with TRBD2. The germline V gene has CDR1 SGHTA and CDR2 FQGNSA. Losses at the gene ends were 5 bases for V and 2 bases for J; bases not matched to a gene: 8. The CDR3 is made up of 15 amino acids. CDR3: CASSQSGTRAYEQYF. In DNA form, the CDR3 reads TGTGCCAGCAGCCAATCCGGGACTAGGGCCTACGAGCAGTACTTC.

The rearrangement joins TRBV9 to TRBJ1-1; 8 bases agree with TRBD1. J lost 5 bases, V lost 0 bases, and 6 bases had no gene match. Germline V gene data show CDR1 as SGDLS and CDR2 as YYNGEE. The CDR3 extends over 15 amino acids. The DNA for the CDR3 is TGTGCCAGCAGCGTAGAAACAGGGGGTGGGACTGAAGCTTTCTTT. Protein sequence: CASSVETGGGTEAFF.